This T cell receptor beta chain was identified during a study of OX40 agonist ivuxolimab in advanced cancers. Study in general: The study enrolled dose-escalation patients with hepatocellular carcinoma, melanoma, renal cell or head and neck cancer.

Per the germline V gene, CDR1 is MNHNS and CDR2 is SASEGT. The CDR3 runs 15 residues. V was trimmed by 4 bases and J by 0 bases, leaving 10 bases between them. Generated by immunoSEQ multiplex PCR, the TCRdb table keeps only in-frame clones and is missing some. The sample has tens of thousands of clones, around 87% seen once. Note on this clone: Its target is unknown.

Whole-study findings and limits: Clonal expansion from baseline to week 6 occurred in both CD4+ and CD8+ T cells. CD4+ T cells averaged fewer expanded clones than CD8+ T cells.

Sequenced here: CD4+ or CD8+ T cells sorted from blood, sampled in a trial of the OX40 agonist ivuxolimab. This TCR came from an adult with an advanced solid tumor such as melanoma, head and neck, liver or kidney cancer. The chain couples TRBV6-1 to TRBJ1-5, with D possibly being TRBD1 (6 bases). The CDR3 DNA follows: TGTGCCAGCAGTGGCACAGGGACTAGCAATCAGCCCCAGCATTTT. Its protein product is CASSGTGTSNQPQHF.